These 5 T cell receptor beta chains were all obtained from the same sample, sequenced in a study of early T cells in non-severe SARS-CoV-2 infection. TCRdb re-called the 5' RACE reads with MiXCR, one entry per CDR3 protein. The sample lists about 67,000 distinct CDR3 sequences; more than 8.5% were seen once. The sample here was whole blood, taken at baseline. These receptors all stem from an adult who was a healthcare worker with PCR-confirmed SARS-CoV-2 infection or an uninfected control (not recorded which).

At least ten counts were recorded for this clonotype. The chain links TRBV12-3 or TRBV12-4 to TRBJ2-3; TRBD2 matches 8 bases. The CDR3 totals 16 residues. After removal of 5 bases from V and 1 base from J, the junction contained 8 bases not matched to a gene. CDR3 protein: CASSLWRGAGTDTQYF. CDR3 DNA: TGTGCCAGCAGTCTCTGGCGGGGGGCTGGCACAGATACGCAGTATTTT.

This clonotype was recorded at least ten times. CDR3: CSVGFNTEAFF. The CDR3 region has the DNA TGCAGCGTTGGGTTTAACACTGAAGCTTTCTTT. This sequence joins TRBV29-1 and TRBJ1-1; D not resolved. The CDR3 covers 11 residues. V lost 4 bases to trimming and J lost 2 bases, with 5 bases between them. CDR1 and CDR2 from the germline V gene are SQVTM and ANQGSEA.

This clonotype was counted many times. The gene calls are TRBV6-1 and TRBJ1-5, with D perhaps matching TRBD1 (5 bases). Trimming pared 7 bases from V and 3 bases from J, leaving 13 bases between. The CDR3 sequence is 14 residues long. Germline V gives CDR1 MNHNS, CDR2 SASEGT. CDR3 region: CASKGRTTNQPQHF. CDR3 coding DNA: TGTGCCAGCAAGGGACGGACTACCAATCAGCCCCAGCATTTT.

This clonotype was recorded many times. The chain recombines TRBV29-1 with TRBJ2-1; 9 bases fit TRBD2. The CDR3 loop spans 15 amino acids. Germline assignment: CDR1 SQVTM and CDR2 ANQGSEA. With 3 bases clipped from V and 0 bases from J, the junction kept 3 bases outside the gene matches. The CDR3 DNA reads TGCAGCGTTGAGATTAGCGGGAGCTCCTACAATGAGCAGTTCTTC. Amino acids: CSVEISGSSYNEQFF.

The J gene is TRBJ2-7, the V gene TRBV20-1; D may be TRBD2 (6 bases). CDR1 and CDR2 (germline): DFQATT, SNEGSKA (reference sequence). The CDR3 covers 14 residues. V lost 4 bases, J lost 6 bases, and 19 bases lay in between. The CDR3 protein is CSANGTPSDGEQYF. CDR3 DNA sequence: TGCAGTGCTAACGGGACTCCCTCGGATGGCGAGCAGTACTTC.